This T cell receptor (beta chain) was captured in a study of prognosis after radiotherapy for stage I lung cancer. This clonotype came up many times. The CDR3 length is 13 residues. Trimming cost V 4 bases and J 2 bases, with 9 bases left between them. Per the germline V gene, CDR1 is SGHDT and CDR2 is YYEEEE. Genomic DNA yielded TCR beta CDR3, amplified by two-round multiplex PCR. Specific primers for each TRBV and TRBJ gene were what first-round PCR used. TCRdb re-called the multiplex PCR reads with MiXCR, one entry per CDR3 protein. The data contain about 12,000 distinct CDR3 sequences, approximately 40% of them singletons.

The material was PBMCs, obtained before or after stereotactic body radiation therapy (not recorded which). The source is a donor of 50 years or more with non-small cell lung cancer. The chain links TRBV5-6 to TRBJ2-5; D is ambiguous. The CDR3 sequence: CASSETMQETQYF. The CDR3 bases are TGTGCCAGCAGCGAGACCATGCAAGAGACCCAGTACTTC.